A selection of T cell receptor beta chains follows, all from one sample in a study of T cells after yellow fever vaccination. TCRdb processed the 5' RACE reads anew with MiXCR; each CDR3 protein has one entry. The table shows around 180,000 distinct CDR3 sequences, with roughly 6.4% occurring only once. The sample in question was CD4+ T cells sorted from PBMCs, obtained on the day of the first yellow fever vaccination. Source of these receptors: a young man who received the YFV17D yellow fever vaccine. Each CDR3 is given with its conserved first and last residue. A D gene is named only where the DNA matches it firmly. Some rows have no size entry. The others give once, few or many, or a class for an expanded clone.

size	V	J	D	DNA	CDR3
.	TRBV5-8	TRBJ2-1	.	TGTGCCAGCAGCCCCTGGGGAGGAGAGCAGTTCTTC	CASSPWGGEQFF
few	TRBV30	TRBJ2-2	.	TGTGCCTGGAGTCGGGGGCCCCCCGGGGAGCTGTTTTTT	CAWSRGPPGELFF
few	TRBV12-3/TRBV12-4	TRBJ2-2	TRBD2	TGTGCCAGCAGTTTAAGACCGAGACTAGCGACCTTACTTCCGAACACCGGGGAGCTGTTTTTT	CASSLRPRLATLLPNTGELFF
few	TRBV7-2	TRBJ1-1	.	TGTGCCAGCAGCTATATGGTAGAAGGCACTGAAGCTTTCTTT	CASSYMVEGTEAFF
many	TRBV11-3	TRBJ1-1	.	TGTGCCAGCAGCTTCGACGGAAGCACTGAAGCTTTCTTT	CASSFDGSTEAFF
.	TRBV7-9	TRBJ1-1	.	TGTGCCAGCAGCTTAGGACAGGCGGCTGAAGCTTTCTTT	CASSLGQAAEAFF
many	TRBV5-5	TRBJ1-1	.	TGTGCCAGCAGCTTCAGCAGCACTGAAGCTTTCTTT	CASSFSSTEAFF
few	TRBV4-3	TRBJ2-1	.	TGCGCCAGCAGCCAAGATAGCCAGGGACGTGGGGAGCAGTTCTTC	CASSQDSQGRGEQFF
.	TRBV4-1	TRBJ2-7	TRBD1	TGCGCCAGCAGGGTCCGGACAGGGGAGAGTTCCTACGAGCAGTACTTC	CASRVRTGESSYEQYF
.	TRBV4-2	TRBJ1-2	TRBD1	TGTGCCAGCAGCCACTTAAGGACAGGGTCCTATGGCTACACCTTC	CASSHLRTGSYGYTF
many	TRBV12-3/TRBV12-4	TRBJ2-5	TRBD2	TGTGCCAGCAGTAACCCCGGGACTACCGGCTTAGAGACCCAGTACTTC	CASSNPGTTGLETQYF
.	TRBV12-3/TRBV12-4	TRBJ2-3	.	TGTGCCAGCAGTTTATGGGGTAGCTCGCTAGATACGCAGTATTTT	CASSLWGSSLDTQYF
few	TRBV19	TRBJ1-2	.	TGTGCCAGTAGTAGAGGACAGACCCTGGGGGACTATGGCTACACCTTC	CASSRGQTLGDYGYTF
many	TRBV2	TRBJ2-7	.	TGTGCCAGCAGGGATGGGCCTTCCTACGAGCAGTACTTC	CASRDGPSYEQYF
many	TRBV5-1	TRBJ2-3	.	TGCGCCAGCAGTCCCCTAGTCACAGATACGCAGTATTTT	CASSPLVTDTQYF
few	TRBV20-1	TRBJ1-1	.	TGCAGTGCTAGAGCTGGGGGGAGGACTGAAGCTTTCTTT	CSARAGGRTEAFF
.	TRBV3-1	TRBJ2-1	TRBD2	TGTGCCAGCAGCCAAGTTCCTAGCGGGGGCGGTGAGTTCTTC	CASSQVPSGGGEFF
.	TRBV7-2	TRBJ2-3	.	TGTGCCAGCACCACAACGTCCAACCCAGATACGCAGTATTTT	CASTTTSNPDTQYF
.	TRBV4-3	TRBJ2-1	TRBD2	TGCGCCAGCAGCCAAGCCCTACTAGCGGGGGGGAACAATGAGCAGTTCTTC	CASSQALLAGGNNEQFF
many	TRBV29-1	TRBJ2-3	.	TGCAGCGCGGGGACCCAGGCGGATACGCAGTATTTT	CSAGTQADTQYF
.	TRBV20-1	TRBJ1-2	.	TGCAGTGCTAGAGAATCCGGGGTGGGGGGCTACACCTTC	CSARESGVGGYTF
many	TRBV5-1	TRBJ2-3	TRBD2	TGCGCCAGCAGCTTGTATATTAGCGGGGCCGGCACAGATACGCAGTATTTT	CASSLYISGAGTDTQYF
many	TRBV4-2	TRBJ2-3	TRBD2	TGTGCCAGCAGCCAAGATCTAGCGGGCCTACCCACAGATACGCAGTATTTT	CASSQDLAGLPTDTQYF
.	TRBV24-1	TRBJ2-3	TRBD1	TGTGCCACCGAGGGACAGGGAACGGATACGCAGTATTTT	CATEGQGTDTQYF
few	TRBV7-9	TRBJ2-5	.	TGTGCCAGCAGCTTAGGCGCCTCCCCTGCAGAGACCCAGTACTTC	CASSLGASPAETQYF
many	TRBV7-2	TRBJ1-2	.	TGTGCCAGCAGCCCGGATCACTATGGCTACACCTTC	CASSPDHYGYTF
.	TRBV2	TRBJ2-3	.	TGTGCCAGCGTGCGGAGGGAGGAAGATACGCAGTATTTT	CASVRREEDTQYF
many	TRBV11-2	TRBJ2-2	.	TGTGCCAGCAGCTTAAGGGGGCGAGGAGGGGCGAACACCGGGGAGCTGTTTTTT	CASSLRGRGGANTGELFF
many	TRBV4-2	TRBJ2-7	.	TGTGCCAGCAGCCAAGATCTACTGGGGAGCTCCTACGAGCAGTACTTC	CASSQDLLGSSYEQYF
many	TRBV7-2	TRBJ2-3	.	TGTGCCAGCAGCTCCCTGGTGGGGGGTGGCACAGATACGCAGTATTTT	CASSSLVGGGTDTQYF
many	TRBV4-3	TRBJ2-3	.	TGCGCCAGCAGCCAAGAGACTAGGCAGGGAGATACGCAGTATTTT	CASSQETRQGDTQYF
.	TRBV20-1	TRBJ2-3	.	TGCAGTGCTAGAATGCGAGATACGCAGTATTTT	CSARMRDTQYF
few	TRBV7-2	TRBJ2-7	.	TGTGCCAGCAGCTTAGGGGGTGGGGTATGGGAGCAGTACTTC	CASSLGGGVWEQYF
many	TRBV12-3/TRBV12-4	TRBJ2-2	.	TGTGCCAGCAGTCGATTAGGGACCCCCCGTGTCACCGGGGAGCTGTTTTTT	CASSRLGTPRVTGELFF
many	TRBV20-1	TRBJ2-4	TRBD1	TGCAGTGCTAGATACAGGGGCGACAAAAACATTCAGTACTTC	CSARYRGDKNIQYF
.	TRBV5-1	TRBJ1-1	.	TGCGCCAGCAGCTTGCATCAGGGCCCCACTGAAGCTTTCTTT	CASSLHQGPTEAFF
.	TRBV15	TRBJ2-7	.	TGTGCCAACAGCAGACGAACAGGGTCATTTACCTACGAGCAGTACTTC	CANSRRTGSFTYEQYF
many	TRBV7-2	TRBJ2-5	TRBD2	TGTGCCAGCAGCTTCCTAGCGGGGGGGCAAGAGACCCAGTACTTC	CASSFLAGGQETQYF
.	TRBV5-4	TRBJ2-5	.	TGTGCCAGCAGCTTGTTTTCTGGACACCCGTTGCAAGAGACCCAGTACTTC	CASSLFSGHPLQETQYF
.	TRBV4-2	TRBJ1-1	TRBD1	TGTGCCAGCAGCCACGTAGCTGTACCGGGACAGGGGGTTTCGAGAGCTTTCTTT	CASSHVAVPGQGVSRAFF
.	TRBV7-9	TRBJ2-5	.	TGTGCCAGCAGCTTAGCGTCCGTGGGAGAGACCCAGTACTTC	CASSLASVGETQYF
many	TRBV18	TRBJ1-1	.	TGTGCCAGCTCACCAATGTTAAACACTGAAGCTTTCTTT	CASSPMLNTEAFF
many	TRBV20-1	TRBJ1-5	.	TGCAGTGCCCACAGGGACCAGCCCCAGCATTTT	CSAHRDQPQHF
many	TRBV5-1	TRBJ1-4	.	TGCGCCAGCAGCTTTCAGGGGGAAAAACTGTTTTTT	CASSFQGEKLFF
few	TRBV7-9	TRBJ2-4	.	TGTGCCAGCAGCCCCCCGGTGGTTGACATTCAGTACTTC	CASSPPVVDIQYF
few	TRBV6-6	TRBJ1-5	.	TGTGCCAGCAGGAAGAACAGGGAGCCCCAGCATTTT	CASRKNREPQHF